Listed here are 20 T cell receptor beta chains from one sample, sequenced in a study of shared T cell receptors in the human thymus. Assay: immunoSEQ multiplex PCR; the TCRdb copy retains only in-frame clones and omits some. This repertoire shows 600,000 to 900,000 clones, approximately 85% found once; its top ten account for roughly 0.01%. The data were also submitted as part of a second study, on human thymus T cells.

Sequencing was done on a sample of thymocytes. Receptors were obtained from a girl under three years old with a congenital heart defect.

The V gene is TRBV5-4, the J gene TRBJ2-3, with 8 bases matching TRBD2. J was trimmed by 0 bases and V by 4 bases; bases with no gene match: 13. The CDR3 runs 18 residues. The V gene's germline CDR1 is SGHNT and CDR2 YYREEE (reference sequence). CDR3 DNA: TGTGCCAGCAGCCACGGAGTAAAAGCGGGGGACAGCACAGATACGCAGTATTTT. Its translation is CASSHGVKAGDSTDTQYF.

This clone is a singleton in its sample. The rearrangement links TRBV7-9 to TRBJ1-1, with a tentative D call TRBD1 (6 bases). The germline CDR1 and CDR2 sequences are SEHNR and FQNEAQ (reference sequence). V gave up 7 bases and J gave up 4 bases, with 19 bases separating them. CDR3 length equals 15 residues. Here the CDR3 reads CASTEEGKTGTEAFF. In nucleotides, the CDR3 is TGTGCCAGCACCGAAGAGGGAAAGACAGGCACTGAAGCTTTCTTT. The entire variable domain, with the rest obtained from reference TRBV7-9 and TRBJ1-1, is as follows: DTGVSQNPRHKITKRGQNVTFRCDPISEHNRLYWYRQTLGQGPEFLTYFQNEAQLEKSRLLSDRFSAERPKGSFSTLEIQRTEQGDSAMYLCASTEEGKTGTEAFFGQGTRLTVV.

J is TRBJ1-4 and V is TRBV6-1, with D possibly TRBD1 on 6 matching bases. CDR1 and CDR2 from the germline V gene are MNHNS and SASEGT. V was pared by 1 base and J by 4 bases, with 19 bases between. The CDR3 contains 18 residues. CDR3 DNA sequence: TGTGCCAGCAGTGAAGTGGGGGACACGCTTCGCCTTAATGAAAAACTGTTTTTT. This translates into CASSEVGDTLRLNEKLFF.

This clone was seen only once. J is TRBJ1-5 and V is TRBV19, with 8 bases identical to TRBD1. In germline, CDR1 is LNHDA, CDR2 SQIVND (reference sequence). V lost 5 bases and J lost 2; bases outside the gene matches: 11. The CDR3 consists of 17 residues. DNA of the CDR3: TGTGCCAGTAGTGGGACCGACAGGGGAGGAGGCAATCAGCCCCAGCATTTT. The encoded protein is CASSGTDRGGGNQPQHF.

This chain uses TRBV4-3 with TRBJ2-7, with D possibly matching TRBD2 (5 bases). V was clipped by 0 bases and J by 2 bases, with 14 bases between them. This CDR3 comprises 16 residues. Germline V gives CDR1 LGHNA, CDR2 YSLEER. As DNA, the CDR3 is TGCGCCAGCAGCCAAGACTGGGCGGGCAATCCCTACGAGCAGTACTTC. Its protein product is CASSQDWAGNPYEQYF.

This chain links TRBV2 with TRBJ1-4; 7 bases fit TRBD1. J gave up 8 bases and V 4 bases, and 7 bases lay outside the gene matches. Germline lookup yields CDR1 SNHLY and CDR2 FYNNEI. This CDR3 is 14 amino acids long. CDR3 sequence: CASSAETGNEKLFF. The CDR3 DNA sequence: TGTGCCAGCAGTGCCGAGACAGGGAACGAAAAACTGTTTTTT.

The CDR3, as DNA: TGTGCCAGCAGCCAGAGGGCCCGGGGGGACGGCAATCAGCCCCAGCATTTT. The encoded protein is CASSQRARGDGNQPQHF. This sequence joins TRBV4-2 and TRBJ1-5, with a possible D match to TRBD1 (5 bases). The germline V and J ends were trimmed by 3 bases and 2 bases, with 17 bases remaining between them. This CDR3 contains 17 residues. The V gene's germline CDR1 is LGHNA and CDR2 YNFKEQ.

The V and J genes are TRBV6-1 and TRBJ2-1, with D hard to call. Germline V gene sequence: CDR1 MNHNS, CDR2 SASEGT. CDR3 length equals 16 residues. V shed 3 bases and J shed 5 bases, with 17 bases lying between them. As DNA, the CDR3 is TGTGCCAGCAGTGACCCAAACAAGTTATCAAACAATGAGCAGTTCTTC. Its translation: CASSDPNKLSNNEQFF.

This clone was detected a few times. This chain joins TRBV11-2 and TRBJ1-2, with a weak D call TRBD1 (6 bases). Germline-derived CDR1 and CDR2 are SGHAT and FQNNGV. CDR3 length equals 15 residues. V lost 3 bases and J lost 2, with 13 bases in between. The CDR3 here is CASSFPRGQNYGYTF. CDR3 sequence (DNA): TGTGCCAGCAGCTTTCCCCGCGGACAGAACTATGGCTACACCTTC.

This clone is a singleton in its sample. V is TRBV27 and J is TRBJ2-7; D remains ambiguous. The CDR3 runs 11 residues. V was shortened by 4 bases and J by 3 bases, with 4 bases between the two germline ends. Germline V gene lookup returns CDR1 MNHEY and CDR2 SMNVEV (reference sequence). CDR3 protein: CASSYGYEQYF. CDR3 coding DNA: TGTGCCAGCAGTTACGGCTACGAGCAGTACTTC.

V usage is TRBV5-1 and J usage is TRBJ2-6, with D tentatively TRBD1 (6 bases). Germline V gene lookup returns CDR1 SGHRS and CDR2 YFSETQ. CDR3 length: 16 residues. V was pared by 0 bases and J by 1 base, with 8 bases between. The CDR3 spells CASSLDRASGANVLTF. CDR3 sequence (DNA): TGCGCCAGCAGCTTGGACAGGGCTTCTGGGGCCAACGTCCTGACTTTC.

The V call is TRBV6-5, the J call TRBJ2-7; 7 bases match TRBD1. There are 15 residues in the CDR3. V lost 6 bases and J lost 3; bases outside the gene matches: 11. Germline CDR1 is MNHEY and CDR2 is SVGAGI. CDR3 in amino acids: CASSRVTGRVYEQYF. As DNA, the CDR3 is TGTGCCAGCAGCCGAGTGACAGGGAGAGTCTACGAGCAGTACTTC.

V is TRBV5-1 and J is TRBJ2-5, with TRBD2 as a possible D gene (6 bases). The germline CDR1 and CDR2 sequences are SGHRS and YFSETQ. This CDR3 comprises 14 residues. The V end was cut by 4 bases, the J end by 1 base, with 11 bases between. DNA of the CDR3: TGCGCCAGCAGCAAGGGACTTCTCCAAGAGACCCAGTACTTC. Protein sequence: CASSKGLLQETQYF.

The chain recombines TRBV13 with TRBJ1-2; D might be TRBD1 (6 bases). Germline values: CDR1 PRHDT, CDR2 FYEKMQ (reference sequence). The CDR3 runs 13 residues. Between the trimmed V and J ends, which lost 5 bases and 8 bases, there was a span of 15 bases. The CDR3 bases are TGTGCCAGCAGCAACCAGGGGCCGCGCGGCTACACCTTC. It specifies CASSNQGPRGYTF.

This chain uses TRBV6-5 with TRBJ1-2; 7 bases agree with TRBD1. The V gene's germline CDR1 is MNHEY and CDR2 SVGAGI. The junction had 8 bases not matched to a gene; V was cut back by 4 bases and J by 3 bases. The CDR3 covers 15 residues. In DNA form, the CDR3 reads TGTGCCAGCAGTTTTAGAATCACAGGGGACTATGGCTACACCTTC. Translation: CASSFRITGDYGYTF.

The genes are TRBV7-9 and TRBJ2-1, with TRBD1 matching 8 bases. The CDR3 sequence is 19 residues long. Per the germline V gene, CDR1 is SEHNR and CDR2 is FQNEAQ (reference sequence). The V segment lost 5 bases and the J segment 0 bases; nucleotides outside the gene matches: 15. Here the CDR3 reads CASSPLTGVDGNSYNEQFF. For the CDR3, the DNA is TGTGCCAGCAGCCCTCTGACAGGGGTGGACGGGAACTCCTACAATGAGCAGTTCTTC. The complete variable domain, with remaining parts taken from reference TRBV7-9 and TRBJ2-1, reads DTGVSQNPRHKITKRGQNVTFRCDPISEHNRLYWYRQTLGQGPEFLTYFQNEAQLEKSRLLSDRFSAERPKGSFSTLEIQRTEQGDSAMYLCASSPLTGVDGNSYNEQFFGPGTRLTVL.

V is TRBV6-5 and J is TRBJ2-2; a possible D gene is TRBD1 (6 bases). The CDR3 consists of 14 residues. Germline V gene sequence: CDR1 MNHEY, CDR2 SVGAGI. Deletions cut 9 bases from V and 1 base from J, with 12 bases between. CDR3 protein: CASTNRENTGELFF. CDR3 in DNA: TGTGCCAGTACGAACAGGGAGAACACCGGGGAGCTGTTTTTT.

This clone was recorded only once. V is TRBV19 and J is TRBJ1-2; TRBD1 agrees at 7 bases. CDR3 size: 16 residues. Germline V lookup: CDR1 LNHDA, CDR2 SQIVND (reference sequence). The junction had 17 bases not matched to a gene; V was cut back by 9 bases and J by 4 bases. The CDR3 nucleotides are TGTGCCAGCAGGCCGACAGGGCCGGTATCCTTCTATGGCTACACCTTC. Translating it yields CASRPTGPVSFYGYTF.

The gene calls are TRBV5-1 and TRBJ2-4, with 9 bases identical to TRBD1. With V trimmed by 0 bases and J by 1 base, 14 bases remained unmatched. Germline values: CDR1 SGHRS, CDR2 YFSETQ. The CDR3 contains 20 residues. The CDR3 DNA reads as TGCGCCAGCAGCTTGGCATCCGGACAGGGGACCCTCTTGGCCAAAAACATTCAGTACTTC. Protein: CASSLASGQGTLLAKNIQYF.

In this sample, this clone turned up once. For the CDR3, the DNA is TGCGCCAGCAGCCATGGGAAGAGGGCAGATACGCAGTATTTT. This codes for CASSHGKRADTQYF. The rearrangement uses TRBV4-3 and TRBJ2-3; possible D gene TRBD2, 5 bases. CDR1 and CDR2 from the germline V gene are LGHNA and YSLEER. The V end was cut by 3 bases, the J end by 4 bases, with 11 bases between. The CDR3 spans 14 residues.